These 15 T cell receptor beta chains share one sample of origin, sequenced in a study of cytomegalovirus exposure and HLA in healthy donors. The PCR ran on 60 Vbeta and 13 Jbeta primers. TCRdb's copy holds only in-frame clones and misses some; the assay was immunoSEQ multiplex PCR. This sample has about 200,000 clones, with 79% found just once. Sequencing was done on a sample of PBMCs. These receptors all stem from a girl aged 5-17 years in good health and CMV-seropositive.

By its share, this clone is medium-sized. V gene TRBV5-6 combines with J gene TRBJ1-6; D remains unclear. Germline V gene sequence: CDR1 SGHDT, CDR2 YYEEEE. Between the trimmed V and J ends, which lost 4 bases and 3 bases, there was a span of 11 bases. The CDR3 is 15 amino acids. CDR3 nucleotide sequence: TGTGCCAGCAGCAAAACAGCAAACTATAATTCACCCCTCCACTTT. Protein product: CASSKTANYNSPLHF.

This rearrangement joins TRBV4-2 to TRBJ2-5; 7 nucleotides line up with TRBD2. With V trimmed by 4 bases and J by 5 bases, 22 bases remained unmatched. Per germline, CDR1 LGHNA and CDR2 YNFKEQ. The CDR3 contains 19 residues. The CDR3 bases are TGTGCCAGCAGCCTTCGAGAGTCGGGGGGAGCCCTCGCTATTGAGACCCAGTACTTC. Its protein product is CASSLRESGGALAIETQYF.

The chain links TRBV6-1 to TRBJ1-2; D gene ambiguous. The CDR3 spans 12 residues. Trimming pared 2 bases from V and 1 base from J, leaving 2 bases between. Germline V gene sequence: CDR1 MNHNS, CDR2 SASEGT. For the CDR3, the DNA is TGTGCCAGCAGTGAACGTAACTATGGCTACACCTTC. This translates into CASSERNYGYTF.

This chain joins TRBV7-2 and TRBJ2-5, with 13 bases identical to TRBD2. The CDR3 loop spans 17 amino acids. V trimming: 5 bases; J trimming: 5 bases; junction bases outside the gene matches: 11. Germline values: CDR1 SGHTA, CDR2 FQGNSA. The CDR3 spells CASSPFTSGGVTETQYF. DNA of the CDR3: TGTGCCAGCAGCCCGTTTACTAGCGGGGGGGTTACTGAGACCCAGTACTTC. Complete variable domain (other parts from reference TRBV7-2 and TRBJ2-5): GAGVSQSPSNKVTEKGKDVELRCDPISGHTALYWYRQSLGQGLEFLIYFQGNSAPDKSGLPSDRFSAERTGGSVSTLTIQRTQQEDSAVYLCASSPFTSGGVTETQYFGPGTRLLVL.

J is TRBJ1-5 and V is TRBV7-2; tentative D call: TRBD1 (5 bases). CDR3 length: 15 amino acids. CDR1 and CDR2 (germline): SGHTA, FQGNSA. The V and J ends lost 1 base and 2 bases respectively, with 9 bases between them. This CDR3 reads CASSLVGGGNQPQHF. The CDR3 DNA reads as TGTGCCAGCAGCTTAGTGGGGGGAGGCAATCAGCCCCAGCATTTT.

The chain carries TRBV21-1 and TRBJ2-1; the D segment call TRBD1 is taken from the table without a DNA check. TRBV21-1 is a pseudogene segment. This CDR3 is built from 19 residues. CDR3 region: CASSNLAPASQQGDWTQFF. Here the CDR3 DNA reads TGTGCCAGCAGCAACTTGGCACCGGCCAGCCAACAGGGTGACTGGACGCAGTTCTTC.

CDR3 nucleotide sequence: TGTGCCAGCAGCTTAGTCAGGGAAGGGACTGAAGCTTTCTTT. Translated, it gives CASSLVREGTEAFF. The chain employs TRBV7-9 and TRBJ1-1, with D perhaps TRBD1 (5 bases). The CDR3 sequence is 14 residues long. CDR1 is SEHNR and CDR2 is FQNEAQ in the germline V gene (reference sequence). Deletions cut 1 base from V and 5 bases from J, with 11 bases between.

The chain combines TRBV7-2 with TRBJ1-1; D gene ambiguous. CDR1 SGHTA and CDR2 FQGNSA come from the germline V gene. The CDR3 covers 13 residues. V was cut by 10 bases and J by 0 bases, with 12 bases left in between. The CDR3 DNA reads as TGTGCCACGCGGGCCACCATGAACACTGAAGCTTTCTTT. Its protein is CATRATMNTEAFF. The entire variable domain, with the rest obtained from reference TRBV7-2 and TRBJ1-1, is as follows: GAGVSQSPSNKVTEKGKDVELRCDPISGHTALYWYRQSLGQGLEFLIYFQGNSAPDKSGLPSDRFSAERTGGSVSTLTIQRTQQEDSAVYLCATRATMNTEAFFGQGTRLTVV.

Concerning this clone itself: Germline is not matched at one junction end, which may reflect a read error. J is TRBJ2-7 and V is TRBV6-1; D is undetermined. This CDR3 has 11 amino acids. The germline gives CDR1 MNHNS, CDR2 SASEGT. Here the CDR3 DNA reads TGTGCCAGCAGTGAAGGGCGGATAGCCTCCTTC. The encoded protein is CASSEGRIASF.

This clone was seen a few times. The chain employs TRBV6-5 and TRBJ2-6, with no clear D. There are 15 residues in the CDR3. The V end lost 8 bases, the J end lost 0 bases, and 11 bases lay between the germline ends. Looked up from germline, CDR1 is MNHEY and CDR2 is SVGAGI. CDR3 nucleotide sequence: TGTGCCAGCCGCTTAGAGAGCTCTGGGGCCAACGTCCTGACTTTC. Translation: CASRLESSGANVLTF.

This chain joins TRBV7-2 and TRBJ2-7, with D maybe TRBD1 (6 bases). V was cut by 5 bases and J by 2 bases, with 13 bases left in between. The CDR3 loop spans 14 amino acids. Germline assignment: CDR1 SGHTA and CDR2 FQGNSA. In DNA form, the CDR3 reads TGTGCCAGCAGCCCCCAGACAGGAACCTACGAGCAGTACTTC. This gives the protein CASSPQTGTYEQYF.

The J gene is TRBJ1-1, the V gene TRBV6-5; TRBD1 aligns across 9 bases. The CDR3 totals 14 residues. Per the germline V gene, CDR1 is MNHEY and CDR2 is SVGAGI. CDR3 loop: CAASKRTGDVEAFF. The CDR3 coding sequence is TGTGCAGCCTCTAAAAGGACAGGGGATGTAGAAGCTTTCTTT.

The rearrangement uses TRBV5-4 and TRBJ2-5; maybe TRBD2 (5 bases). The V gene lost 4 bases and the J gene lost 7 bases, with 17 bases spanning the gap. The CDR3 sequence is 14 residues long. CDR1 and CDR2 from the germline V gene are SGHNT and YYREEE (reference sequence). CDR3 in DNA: TGTGCCAGCAGCCCGGATGGAGGTTGGGGGACCCAGTACTTC. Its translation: CASSPDGGWGTQYF.

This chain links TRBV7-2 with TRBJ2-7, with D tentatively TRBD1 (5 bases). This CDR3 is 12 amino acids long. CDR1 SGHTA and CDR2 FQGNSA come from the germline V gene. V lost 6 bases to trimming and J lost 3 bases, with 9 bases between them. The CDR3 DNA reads TGTGCCAGCAGACAGGACCTCTACGAGCAGTACTTC. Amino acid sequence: CASRQDLYEQYF.

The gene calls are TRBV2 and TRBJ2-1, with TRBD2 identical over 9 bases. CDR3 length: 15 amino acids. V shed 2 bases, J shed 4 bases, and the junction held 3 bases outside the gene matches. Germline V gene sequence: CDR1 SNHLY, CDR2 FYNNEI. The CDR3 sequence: CASSESAGGYNEQFF. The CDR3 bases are TGTGCCAGCAGTGAATCAGCGGGAGGTTACAATGAGCAGTTCTTC.